Listed below are T cell receptor beta chains from one sample, sequenced in a study of blood T cell repertoires in COVID-19. The assay was immunoSEQ multiplex PCR, and TCRdb's table has in-frame clones only and misses some. The sample yields about 170,000 clones, 65% to 90% seen once. Sequenced sample: peripheral blood. These receptors were obtained from a woman aged 40 to 55 with COVID-19, enrolled during active disease. Each CDR3 is given with its conserved first and last residue. The D gene is left open where the match is weak. Some rows have no size entry. The others give once, few or many, or a class for an expanded clone.

d_call | j_call | v_call | clone_size | cdr3_aa | cdr3_nt
NA | TRBJ1-2 | TRBV6-5 | once | CASRQGGGRGYTF | TGTGCCAGCAGGCAGGGAGGAGGGCGGGGCTACACCTTC
TRBD2 | TRBJ2-3 | TRBV28 | NA | CASSFPTHTLPGLGPDTQYF | TGTGCCAGCAGTTTTCCAACCCACACCCTACCGGGACTAGGGCCAGATACGCAGTATTTT
TRBD2 | TRBJ2-5 | TRBV3-1/TRBV3-2 | once | CASSQTSGRASETQYF | TGTGCCAGCAGCCAAACTAGCGGGAGGGCCTCAGAGACCCAGTACTTC
TRBD2 | TRBJ2-2 | TRBV7-3 | NA | CASRASGSNTGELFF | TGTGCCAGCAGAGCCAGCGGGAGTAACACCGGGGAGCTGTTTTTT
TRBD2 | TRBJ2-1 | TRBV27 | NA | CASSPSGRGNEQFF | TGTGCCAGCAGTCCTAGCGGGAGGGGCAATGAGCAGTTCTTC
NA | TRBJ2-2 | TRBV4-1 | NA | CASSQVTGLNTGELFF | TGCGCCAGCAGCCAAGTGACAGGCTTGAACACCGGGGAGCTGTTTTTT
NA | TRBJ2-7 | TRBV6-5 | NA | CASSWRQQSIREQYF | TGTGCCAGCAGTTGGAGACAGCAATCAATTCGGGAGCAGTACTTC
TRBD1 | TRBJ1-5 | TRBV7-8 | NA | CASTLEGQGARQPQHF | TGTGCCAGCACCCTGGAAGGACAGGGGGCTCGGCAGCCCCAGCATTTT
NA | TRBJ1-6 | TRBV6-5 | NA | CASSYSTLNSPLHF | TGTGCCAGCAGTTACTCAACTTTGAATTCACCCCTCCACTTT
NA | TRBJ1-4 | TRBV2 | NA | CASTYAMAGEGKLFF | TGTGCCAGCACTTATGCTATGGCTGGAGAGGGAAAACTGTTTTTT
NA | TRBJ1-6 | TRBV6-5 | NA | CASSYGGSNSPLHF | TGTGCCAGCAGTTACGGAGGAAGTAATTCACCCCTCCACTTT
NA | TRBJ2-2 | TRBV7-3 | NA | CASSLSGFTGELFF | TGTGCCAGCAGCTTGTCAGGGTTCACCGGGGAGCTGTTTTTT
TRBD1 | TRBJ1-2 | TRBV24-1 | few | CATSDPDRVYGYTF | TGTGCCACCAGTGACCCTGACAGGGTCTATGGCTACACCTTC
NA | TRBJ2-2 | TRBV5-1 | NA | CASSLEIGTGELFF | TGCGCCAGCAGCTTGGAGATCGGGACCGGGGAGCTGTTTTTT
NA | TRBJ2-7 | TRBV4-2 | few | CASSQDSPGPYEQYF | TGTGCCAGCAGCCAAGATTCGCCAGGGCCCTACGAGCAGTACTTC
NA | TRBJ1-1 | TRBV4-1 | NA | CASSHQGSGPSEAFF | TGCGCCAGCAGCCACCAGGGGTCTGGGCCCTCTGAAGCTTTCTTT
TRBD1 | TRBJ2-2 | TRBV6-4 | few | CASIPSPRDRAFTGELFF | TGTGCCAGCATCCCTAGCCCGCGGGACAGGGCCTTCACCGGGGAGCTGTTTTTT
NA | TRBJ1-2 | TRBV12-3/TRBV12-4 | NA | CASSLGGVGYTF | TGTGCCAGCAGTTTAGGGGGGGTGGGCTACACCTTC
NA | TRBJ1-3 | TRBV5-6 | NA | CASSLGPAGYSGNTIYF | TGTGCCAGCAGCTTGGGTCCAGCAGGTTACTCTGGAAACACCATATATTTT
NA | TRBJ1-6 | TRBV3-1/TRBV3-2 | NA | CASSLDGGVVYSPLHF | TGTGCCAGCAGCCTAGATGGAGGGGTAGTATATTCACCCCTCCACTTT
NA | TRBJ2-5 | TRBV30 | NA | CAWSPPWRQETQYF | TGTGCCTGGAGCCCTCCATGGCGGCAAGAGACCCAGTACTTC
NA | TRBJ1-2 | TRBV4-2 | NA | CASSLTARAPGNYGYTF | TGTGCCAGCAGCCTTACTGCCAGGGCCCCCGGTAACTATGGCTACACCTTC
TRBD2 | TRBJ2-1 | TRBV28 | NA | CASTPGLAGGDEQFF | TGTGCCAGCACCCCGGGACTAGCGGGAGGCGATGAGCAGTTCTTC
TRBD2 | TRBJ2-3 | TRBV5-1 | NA | CASSLSGKVDTQYF | TGCGCCAGCAGCTTGAGCGGGAAAGTAGATACGCAGTATTTT
TRBD2 | TRBJ2-1 | TRBV2 | NA | CASSRGTSGTHEQFF | TGTGCCAGCAGTCGGGGGACTAGCGGGACGCATGAGCAGTTCTTC
NA | TRBJ1-2 | TRBV25-1 | NA | CASSEVVGIGYTF | TGTGCCAGCAGTGAAGTGGTCGGGATCGGCTACACCTTC
TRBD2 | TRBJ2-2 | TRBV28 | NA | CASSLIVGLAGSQERELFF | TGTGCCAGCAGTTTAATCGTGGGACTAGCGGGATCTCAGGAGCGTGAGCTGTTTTTT
NA | TRBJ1-1 | TRBV6-5 | NA | CASSRQNTEAFF | TGTGCCAGCAGTAGACAGAACACTGAAGCTTTCTTT
NA | TRBJ2-2 | TRBV6-5 | NA | CASRSAGELFF | TGTGCCAGCAGGTCCGCCGGGGAGCTGTTTTTT
TRBD2 | TRBJ2-7 | TRBV6-1 | few | CASSEASGTTYEQYF | TGTGCCAGCAGTGAAGCGAGTGGGACTACCTACGAGCAGTACTTC
TRBD2 | TRBJ2-7 | TRBV5-4 | NA | CASSREGASGFYEQYF | TGTGCCAGCAGCCGCGAAGGGGCTAGCGGCTTCTACGAGCAGTACTTC